The source of this TCR beta chain is a study of cytomegalovirus exposure and HLA in healthy donors. Study-level points and caveats: Sequencing probably produced one cluster of sequence variants that were highly shared.

Losses at the gene ends were 4 bases for V and 4 bases for J; bases not matched to a gene: 7. The germline V gene has CDR1 SNHLY and CDR2 FYNNEI. This CDR3 region has 14 residues. This PCR relied on a set of 60 Vbeta primers and 13 Jbeta primers. The protocol was immunoSEQ multiplex PCR, while the TCRdb copy is restricted to in-frame clones and leaves out a portion. The sample has 200,000 to 250,000 clones, over 60% seen once; the top ten hold 0.6% to 0.7%. To note about this clone: Its target is unknown.

Material for sequencing was PBMCs. The genes are TRBV2 and TRBJ2-7; 7 nucleotides line up with TRBD2. This clonotype was obtained from a young man in good health and CMV-seronegative. CDR3: CASSGLAVGYEQYF. In DNA, the CDR3 is TGTGCCAGCAGTGGACTAGCTGTAGGTTACGAGCAGTACTTC.